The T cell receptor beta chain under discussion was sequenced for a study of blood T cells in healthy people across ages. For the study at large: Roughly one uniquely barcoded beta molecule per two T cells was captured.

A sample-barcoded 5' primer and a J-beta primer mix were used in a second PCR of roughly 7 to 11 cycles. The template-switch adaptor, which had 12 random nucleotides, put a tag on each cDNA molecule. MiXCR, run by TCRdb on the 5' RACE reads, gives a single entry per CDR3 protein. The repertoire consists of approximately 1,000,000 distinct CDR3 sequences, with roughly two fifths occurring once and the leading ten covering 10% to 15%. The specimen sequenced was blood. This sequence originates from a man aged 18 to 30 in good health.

DNA of the CDR3: TGTGCCAGCAGGACAGCGAGCTCCTACAATGAGCAGTTCTTC. This sequence encodes CASRTASSYNEQFF. This chain joins TRBV2 and TRBJ2-1; tentatively, D is TRBD1 (5 bases). Germline V gene data show CDR1 as SNHLY and CDR2 as FYNNEI. This CDR3 has 14 residues. V was pared by 6 bases and J by 0 bases, with 9 bases between.